The 6 T cell receptor beta chains below come from one sample, sequenced in a study of OX40 agonist ivuxolimab in advanced cancers. The data were produced by immunoSEQ multiplex PCR, yet TCRdb's version contains in-frame clones alone and is incomplete. The data hold approximately 94,000 clones, with approximately 91% observed a single time. Sequenced here: CD4+ or CD8+ T cells sorted from blood, sampled in a trial of the OX40 agonist ivuxolimab. The receptors stem from an adult with an advanced solid tumor such as melanoma, head and neck, liver or kidney cancer.

The chain recombines TRBV25-1 with TRBJ2-2; the D gene is possibly TRBD2 (6 bases). Germline V gene data show CDR1 as MGHDK and CDR2 as SYGVNS. The ends were cut back, 2 bases at V and 2 bases at J, with 12 bases in the middle. This CDR3 has 16 amino acids. CDR3 amino acids: CASSEITSLNTGELFF. CDR3 nucleotide sequence: TGTGCCAGCAGTGAAATAACTAGCCTAAACACCGGGGAGCTGTTTTTT.

The rearrangement uses TRBV5-6 and TRBJ1-1; TRBD1 is a possible D gene (5 bases). The germline CDR1 and CDR2 sequences are SGHDT and YYEEEE. Deletions cut 5 bases from V and 8 bases from J, with 13 bases between. CDR3 length equals 12 residues. This CDR3 reads CASSRENREAFF. The CDR3 DNA follows: TGTGCCAGCAGTCGGGAGAACAGGGAAGCTTTCTTT.

The V gene is TRBV19, the J gene TRBJ2-7; D is undetermined. The CDR3 is 15 amino acids. V shed 2 bases and J shed 2 bases, with 13 bases lying between them. Germline-derived CDR1 and CDR2 are LNHDA and SQIVND (reference sequence). CDR3: CASSIKGPRAYEQYF. The CDR3 nucleotides read TGTGCCAGTAGTATAAAAGGTCCGAGAGCCTACGAGCAGTACTTC.

V is TRBV11-2 and J is TRBJ2-7; D is unclear. The CDR3 consists of 13 residues. CDR1 is SGHAT and CDR2 is FQNNGV in the germline V gene. Trimming took 1 base from V and 5 from J, leaving 9 bases between them. Written as DNA, the CDR3 is TGTGCCAGCAGCTTAGCTTCACACGACGAGCAGTACTTC. Translation: CASSLASHDEQYF.

This chain connects TRBV4-2 to TRBJ2-5, with D perhaps matching TRBD2 (6 bases). CDR3 length: 14 residues. Trimming took 0 bases from V and 7 from J, leaving 12 bases between them. Germline V gene lookup returns CDR1 LGHNA and CDR2 YNFKEQ. CDR3 residues: CASSQERREGTQYF. CDR3 nucleotides: TGTGCCAGCAGCCAAGAGCGGCGGGAAGGGACCCAGTACTTC.

This clone has only one observation. This sequence joins TRBV5-1 and TRBJ2-2, with TRBD1 matching 7 bases. The trim removed 3 bases at V and 4 bases at J, leaving 9 bases unmatched. The germline V gene encodes CDR1 SGHRS and CDR2 YFSETQ. CDR3 length: 16 residues. The CDR3 spells CASSSYRGVSTGELFF. The DNA for the CDR3 is TGCGCCAGCAGCTCCTACAGGGGCGTCAGCACCGGGGAGCTGTTTTTT.